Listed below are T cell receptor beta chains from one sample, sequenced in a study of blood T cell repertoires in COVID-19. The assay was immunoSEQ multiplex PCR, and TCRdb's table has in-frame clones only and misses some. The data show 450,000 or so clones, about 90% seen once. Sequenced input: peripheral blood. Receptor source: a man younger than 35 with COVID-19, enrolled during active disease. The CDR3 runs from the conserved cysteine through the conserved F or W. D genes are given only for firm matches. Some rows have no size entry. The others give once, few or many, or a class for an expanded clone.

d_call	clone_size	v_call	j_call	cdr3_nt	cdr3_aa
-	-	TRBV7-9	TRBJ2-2	TGTGCCAGCAGCAGCTTTGGTGGAGGTGGCACCGGGGAGCTGTTTTTT	CASSSFGGGGTGELFF
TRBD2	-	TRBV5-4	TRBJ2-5	TGTGCCAGCAGCGCCTCCGTGAGCGGGGGTGTGGGGGAGACCCAGTACTTC	CASSASVSGGVGETQYF
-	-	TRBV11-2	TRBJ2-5	TGTGCCAGCAGCTCAAGCGTCGATACGGAGACCCAGTACTTC	CASSSSVDTETQYF
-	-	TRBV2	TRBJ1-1	TGTGCCAGCACCGGGGAAGTGAGCACTGAAGCTTTCTTT	CASTGEVSTEAFF
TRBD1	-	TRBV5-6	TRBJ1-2	TGTGCCAGCAGCCCCGACAGGGGGTATGGCTACACCTTC	CASSPDRGYGYTF
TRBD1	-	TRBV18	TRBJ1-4	TGTGCCAGCGCAGGGGGGATAAATGAAAAACTGTTTTTT	CASAGGINEKLFF
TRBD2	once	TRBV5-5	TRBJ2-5	TGTGCCAGCAGCCCCTTTAGGGCTAGCGGGGGCCTGACTCAAGAGACCCAGTACTTC	CASSPFRASGGLTQETQYF
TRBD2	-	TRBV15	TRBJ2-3	TGTGCCACCAGCAGAGATTGGCGGGGGTCCACAGATACGCAGTATTTT	CATSRDWRGSTDTQYF
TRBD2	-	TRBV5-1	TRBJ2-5	TGCGCCAGCGGGACTAGCCAAGAGACCCAGTACTTC	CASGTSQETQYF
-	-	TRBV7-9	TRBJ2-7	TGTGCCAGCAGCCGGGACATCTACGAGCAGTACTTC	CASSRDIYEQYF
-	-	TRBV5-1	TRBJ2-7	TGCGCCAGCAGCTTGATCGGAGCCCACGAGCAGTACTTC	CASSLIGAHEQYF
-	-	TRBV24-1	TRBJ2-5	TGTGCCACCAGTGATCCCCTCCGGGGAGGGACCCAGTACTTC	CATSDPLRGGTQYF
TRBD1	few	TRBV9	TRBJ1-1	TGTGCCAGCAGCAAGGGACAGAACATGAACACTGAAGCTTTCTTT	CASSKGQNMNTEAFF
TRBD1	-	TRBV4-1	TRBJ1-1	TGCGCCAGCAGTCGAGACAGGGTGGAACCTGAAGCTTTCTTT	CASSRDRVEPEAFF
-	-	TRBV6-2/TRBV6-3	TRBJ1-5	TGTGCCAGCAGTCCACAGGTACTCAATCAGCCCCAGCATTTT	CASSPQVLNQPQHF
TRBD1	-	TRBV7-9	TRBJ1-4	TGTGCCAGCAGCCCCGGGACAGGGGAAGAAAAACTGTTTTTT	CASSPGTGEEKLFF
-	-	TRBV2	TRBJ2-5	TGTGCCAGCAGTGGAACAGGGATGGAGACCCAGTACTTC	CASSGTGMETQYF
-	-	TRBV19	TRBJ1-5	TGTGCCAGTAAATCGGGGGGGGATAGCAATCAGCCCCAGCATTTT	CASKSGGDSNQPQHF
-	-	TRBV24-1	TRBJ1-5	TGTGCCACCAGTGGAACAACTATAGGCAATCAGCCCCAGCATTTT	CATSGTTIGNQPQHF
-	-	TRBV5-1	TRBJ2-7	TGCGCCAGCAGCTCCTCGGGCAGGGTTGACGAGCAGTACTTC	CASSSSGRVDEQYF
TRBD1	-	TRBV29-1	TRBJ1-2	TGCAGCGTTGACTCAGGGGGCGGAGGCTACACCTTC	CSVDSGGGGYTF
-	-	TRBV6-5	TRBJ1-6	TGTGCCAGCAGTTCGTTAGAGGTTTTTGATTCACCCCTCCACTTT	CASSSLEVFDSPLHF
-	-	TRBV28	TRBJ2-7	TGTGCCAGCAGTTTTGAGAATACCTACGAGCAGTACTTC	CASSFENTYEQYF
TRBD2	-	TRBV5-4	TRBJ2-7	TGTGCCAGCAGCCCGCCGGGAGGTCACGAGCAGTACTTC	CASSPPGGHEQYF
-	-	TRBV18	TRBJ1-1	TGTGCCAGCTCACCAAGAGCCAGGGCGGACACTGAAGCTTTCTTT	CASSPRARADTEAFF
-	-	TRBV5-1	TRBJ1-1	TGCGCCAGCAGCGGCACAGGGCTGAACACTGAAGCTTTCTTT	CASSGTGLNTEAFF
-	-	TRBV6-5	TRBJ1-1	TGTGCCGTCCATGGGCAGGGGCGGAAAACTGAAGCTTTCTTT	CAVHGQGRKTEAFF
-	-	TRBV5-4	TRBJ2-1	TGTGCCAGCATGGGAGGCCCGACGAACAATGAGCAGTTCTTC	CASMGGPTNNEQFF
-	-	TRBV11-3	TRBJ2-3	TGTGCCAGCAGTTCAGGGTGGAACACAGATACGCAGTATTTT	CASSSGWNTDTQYF
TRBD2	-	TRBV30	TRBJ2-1	TGTGCCTGGGGCATACTAGCGAACAATGAGCAGTTCTTC	CAWGILANNEQFF
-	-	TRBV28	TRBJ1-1	TGTGCCAGCAGTTTCGGGGGGCGCGACACTGAAGCTTTCTTT	CASSFGGRDTEAFF
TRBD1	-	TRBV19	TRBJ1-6	TGTGCCAGTAGTATAGTAAGGGACAGGGGACATTCACCCCTCCACTTT	CASSIVRDRGHSPLHF
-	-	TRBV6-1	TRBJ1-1	TGTGCCAGCAGTGACAGATACACTGAAGCTTTCTTT	CASSDRYTEAFF
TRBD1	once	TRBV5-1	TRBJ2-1	TGCGCCAGCAGCCCAGGACAGGGTATTTCCTACAATGAGCAGTTCTTC	CASSPGQGISYNEQFF
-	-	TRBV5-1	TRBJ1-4	TGCGCCAGCAGCTTGGGTGCCGATGCGCAGGGGACCGGGGAAAAACTGTTTTTT	CASSLGADAQGTGEKLFF
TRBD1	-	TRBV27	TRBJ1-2	TGTGCCAGCAGTTCGCCCGCCAGGGGGTATGATGGCTACACCTTC	CASSSPARGYDGYTF
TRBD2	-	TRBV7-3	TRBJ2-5	TGTGCCAGCAGCTTAATCGGCGGGGAGGGGACCCAGTACTTC	CASSLIGGEGTQYF